This T cell receptor beta chain was profiled in a study of blood T cell repertoires in COVID-19. The method was immunoSEQ multiplex PCR; TCRdb's version includes in-frame clones alone and lacks a portion of them. This table has under 110,000 clones, more than 70% appearing once. CDR1 is SGHDT, CDR2 YYEEEE, per germline. Deletions cut 2 bases from V and 6 bases from J, with 8 bases between. The length of the CDR3 is 12 residues. The TCR sequence derives from a woman younger than 45 with acute or convalescent COVID-19. The gene calls are TRBV5-6 and TRBJ1-2, with D unclear. Source material: peripheral blood. The CDR3 DNA follows: TGTGCCAGCAGCTTTGTGACTAATGGCTACACCTTC. This translates into CASSFVTNGYTF.